A selection of T cell receptor beta chains follows, all from one sample in a study of long-term antiretroviral therapy in people with HIV. The table came from immunoSEQ multiplex PCR; TCRdb's copy has only in-frame clones and leaves some out. The table records about 25,000 clones, approximately 86% of them present only once. Sample: unsorted PBMCs, taken 1.9 years after starting antiretroviral therapy. All receptors derive from a young woman with HIV. Each CDR3 is given with its conserved first and last residue. D genes are given only for firm matches. A row's size may be missing; if present it is once, few, many or a size class.

TRBV6-1	TRBJ2-2	-	-	TGTGCCAGCAGTGCTAAATCGTCCCTGGCGGCCGGGGAGCTGTTTTTT	CASSAKSSLAAGELFF
TRBV19	TRBJ1-5	-	few	TGTGCCAGTAGTACGGTGGCTAGCAATCAGCCCCAGCATTTT	CASSTVASNQPQHF
TRBV2	TRBJ2-6	-	-	TGTGCCAGCAGTGGACGGTCTGGGGCCAACGTCCTGACTTTC	CASSGRSGANVLTF
TRBV28	TRBJ1-4	-	-	TGTGCCACCACCTCCTCGACCGACAGTATAAATGAAAAACTGTTTTTT	CATTSSTDSINEKLFF
TRBV6-5	TRBJ1-4	TRBD1	-	TGTGCCAGCAGTTCAGGGGGCAGGGCAGGAGGTGAAAAACTGTTTTTT	CASSSGGRAGGEKLFF
TRBV4-1	TRBJ2-5	TRBD2	-	TGCGCCAGCAGCCAAGAGACGGCGGGGGGTTCGGAAGAGACCCAGTACTTC	CASSQETAGGSEETQYF
TRBV7-9	TRBJ2-1	TRBD1	-	TGTGCCAGCAGCTTATCCCCCGGGACAGCTACAATGAATGAGCAGTTCTTC	CASSLSPGTATMNEQFF
TRBV7-9	TRBJ1-3	TRBD1	-	TGTGCCAGCAGCCCGACAGGGAGCTCTGGAAACACCATATATTTT	CASSPTGSSGNTIYF
TRBV7-8	TRBJ2-4	-	-	TGTGCCAGCAGCTTAGAATCGACTAGGTTCAACATTCAGTACTTC	CASSLESTRFNIQYF
TRBV7-9	TRBJ2-3	TRBD1	-	TGTGCCAGCAGCTCAGGACAGGGTGCGCAGTATTTT	CASSSGQGAQYF
TRBV2	TRBJ2-4	TRBD1	-	TGTGCCAGCAGTGAAGACAGGGGGAACATTCAGTACTTC	CASSEDRGNIQYF
TRBV7-3	TRBJ1-2	-	-	TGTGCCAGCAGCGTGCGACGAGGAGATGGCTACACCTTC	CASSVRRGDGYTF
TRBV19	TRBJ1-1	-	-	TGTGCCAGTAGCCATGCTTGGGGGAGGGGGGACACTGAAGCTTTCTTT	CASSHAWGRGDTEAFF
TRBV5-1	TRBJ1-3	-	-	TGCGCCAGCAGCTTGGACAGGGAAGGAAACACCATATATTTT	CASSLDREGNTIYF
TRBV9	TRBJ1-5	-	-	TGTGCCAGCAGCGTAGCCCCCGTGGGGCAGCCCCAGCATTTT	CASSVAPVGQPQHF
TRBV29-1	TRBJ2-2	-	-	TGCAGCGTTCCCCTGGAGAACACCGGGGAGCTGTTTTTT	CSVPLENTGELFF
TRBV5-8	TRBJ1-6	-	-	TGTGCCAGCAGCCAGAGGCTCGATTCACCCCTCCACTTT	CASSQRLDSPLHF
TRBV6-1	TRBJ1-2	-	-	TGTGCCAGCATCCAGGGAGGCCCCAATGGCTACACCTTC	CASIQGGPNGYTF
TRBV10-3	TRBJ1-1	-	-	TGTGCCATCAGTGAGAGGGGGGGTACCGAGACCACTGAAGCTTTCTTT	CAISERGGTETTEAFF
TRBV7-2	TRBJ2-5	-	-	TGTGCCAGCAGCTTAGGGCGGACCCGGGAGACCCAGTACTTC	CASSLGRTRETQYF
TRBV5-4	TRBJ2-4	TRBD1	-	TGTGCCAGCAGCGGACAGGGGGCCAACATTCAGTACTTC	CASSGQGANIQYF